This T cell receptor (beta chain) originates from a study of T cells after yellow fever vaccination. Study details: Those fractions that held only low numbers of cells were prepared using the SMART-Seq v4 Ultra Low Input RNA kit. Whole-study findings and limits: A limited proportion of clonotypes was detected within both the CD4 and CD8 compartments. A weaker but faster secondary response was observed, peaking on day 5 versus 15.

The CDR3 runs 14 residues. V dropped 0 bases and J dropped 6 bases, with 12 bases sitting between them. Germline V gene lookup returns CDR1 SGHRS and CDR2 YFSETQ. This clonotype was counted only a few times. Its antigen is unknown. TCRdb re-called the 5' RACE reads with MiXCR, one entry per CDR3 protein. The sample lists some 300,000 distinct CDR3 sequences, roughly 3.5% occurring once. The sequencing used PBMCs, collected on the day of the yellow fever booster vaccination. The chain uses TRBV5-1 and TRBJ1-2; unclear D gene. The receptor was isolated from a man aged 18 to 29 who received the YFV17D yellow fever vaccine. The DNA for the CDR3 is TGCGCCAGCAGCTTGGCCTCGGACCTCGATGGCTACACCTTC. Translating gives CASSLASDLDGYTF.